Only a few counts were recorded for the clone carrying this TCR beta chain. Its antigen is as yet unknown. This sample is drawn from a study of identical twins. Study-wide points: Beta out-of-frame sequences showed weaker excess sharing between twins. Out-of-frame TCR alpha sharing in monozygotic twins exceeded recombination model predictions. The more abundant beta clonotypes in cord blood had fewer insertions, and memory repertoires did not show this.

The CDR3 covers 13 residues. V was cut by 6 bases and J by 8 bases, with 14 bases left in between. From germline, CDR1 is MNHNS and CDR2 SASEGT. TCRdb re-derived calls from the 5' RACE reads in MiXCR, one entry per CDR3 protein. The sample yields around 490,000 distinct CDR3 sequences, nearly 15% seen once. These same data were also listed under a study on yellow fever vaccine responses in identical twins.

Sequences were obtained from CD4+ T cells sorted from blood. This clonotype was sampled from a woman under 30 in good health. The chain joins TRBV6-1 to TRBJ2-1, with D maybe TRBD1 (6 bases). The CDR3 protein is CASSVQGRDEQFF. CDR3 nucleotides: TGTGCCAGCAGCGTACAGGGTAGGGATGAGCAGTTCTTC.